The rows below give T cell receptor beta chains drawn from one sample of a study of blood T cell repertoires in COVID-19. Here immunoSEQ multiplex PCR was the method, and the copy in TCRdb shows in-frame clones only, minus some. The sample has some 99,000 clones; over 65% are singletons. Sequencing was carried out using peripheral blood. The receptors stem from a woman aged 60-70 years with acute or convalescent COVID-19. Both conserved end residues are trimmed from each CDR3. A D gene is named only where the DNA matches it firmly.

cdr3_aa v_call cdr3_length d_call
ASSLAVGGSGNTIY TRBV7-6 14 .
ATSDERDRGPRSYT TRBV24-1 14 TRBD1
ASSPIQGNTIY TRBV3-1/TRBV3-2 11 .
AWSIVLNEKLF TRBV30 11 .
AWSVMTEDGYT TRBV30 11 .
ASSHPSVPNYGYT TRBV3-1/TRBV3-2 13 .
ASSPRGTANQPQH TRBV27 13 TRBD1
ASSYGMTSNTDTQY TRBV7-2 14 .
VVHNRVEAF TRBV28 9 .
ASRRNAWGPEKLF TRBV3-1/TRBV3-2 13 .
ASSLSTGQRYYGYT TRBV27 14 .
ASSLVVVGVTDTQY TRBV7-9 14 .
ASSSPGDTDTQY TRBV5-5 12 .
SVRTGDYNEQF TRBV29-1 11 TRBD1
ASNYPTGRTSGVTSTDTQY TRBV2 19 TRBD2
SVPLGGGAQNEQF TRBV29-1 13 TRBD2
ASRVRDFWNEQY TRBV6-5 12 .
ASSLYGDQPQH TRBV7-8 11 .
ASSFSLGRQETQY TRBV27 13 .
ASSYFTGGVQGYT TRBV6-5 13 TRBD1
ASSLLPVGADTQY TRBV27 13 .
ATSYGVTEAF TRBV19 10 .
ASSQGTGPAREQY TRBV3-1/TRBV3-2 13 TRBD1
ARGAHCYGYT TRBV7-5 10 .
ASSLALWTSDSYEQY TRBV7-2 15 TRBD2
ASTPGQFTEAF TRBV2 11 .
ASSLPTGRGAGELF TRBV5-1 14 TRBD2
ASSQRLDAGELF TRBV2 12 .
ASSPQRQVSSYEQY TRBV18 14 .
ASRWPGQHYGYT TRBV28 12 TRBD1
ASRGGGWGSSYNSPLH TRBV28 16 .
ASKGGNEQF TRBV2 9 .
ASRITGDSPLH TRBV12-3/TRBV12-4 11 TRBD1
SASSGWNEQF TRBV29-1 10 .
ASSQGQGAGQPQH TRBV7-6 13 TRBD1
ASSQRTGVTGSNQPQH TRBV28 16 TRBD1
ATSSPLGLDTGELF TRBV15 14 .
ASFDSNYNQPQH TRBV28 12 .
ASLNGQLTGELF TRBV28 12 .
ASSNRADTEAF TRBV11-2 11 .
ASSLRTGGVDTQY TRBV7-3 13 TRBD1
ASSRDPGVGELF TRBV7-7 12 .
ASSLDSQPQH TRBV7-2 10 .
ASSRTGGNEQF TRBV19 11 TRBD1
ASRSGGSPYGYT TRBV11-2 12 .
ASSPGGAPYEQY TRBV19 12 TRBD2
ASSTLSVSPLYEQY TRBV28 14 .
ASSLVRIGRDTEAF TRBV11-2 14 .
ASSGLAGFTGELF TRBV10-1 13 TRBD2
ASSLVGAGTSGSYEQY TRBV7-8 16 TRBD2
ASSTSGSTGNTIY TRBV5-1 13 .